This is a list of T cell receptor beta chains from one sample in a study of T cells in Graves' hyperthyroidism and ophthalmopathy. TCRdb reprocessed the multiplex PCR reads with MiXCR, giving one entry per CDR3 protein. This sample yields about 600,000 distinct CDR3 sequences, of which 16% are seen a single time; less than 3.5% belongs to the top ten. Material: blood. The receptors here all came from a woman in her thirties or forties with Graves' ophthalmopathy. CDR3s include the opening cysteine and the closing phenylalanine or tryptophan. Fields, in order: D gene, clone size, V gene, J gene, CDR3 protein, CDR3 DNA. The D gene is left open where the match is weak. Some rows have no size entry. The others give once, few or many, or a class for an expanded clone.

d_gene: TRBD1
abundance: many
v_gene: TRBV3-1
j_gene: TRBJ2-7
CDR3aa: CASSHSGQGYEQYF
CDR3nt: TGTGCCAGCAGCCATTCGGGACAGGGCTACGAGCAGTACTTC

d_gene: NA
abundance: few
v_gene: TRBV27
j_gene: TRBJ1-6
CDR3aa: CASSFGQGFSPLHF
CDR3nt: TGTGCCAGCAGTTTTGGGCAGGGTTTTTCACCCCTCCACTTT

d_gene: TRBD1
abundance: NA
v_gene: TRBV6-2/TRBV6-3
j_gene: TRBJ1-2
CDR3aa: CASSTSTGENSYTF
CDR3nt: TGTGCCAGCAGTACGTCAACAGGGGAAAATAGCTACACCTTC

d_gene: TRBD1
abundance: many
v_gene: TRBV18
j_gene: TRBJ1-4
CDR3aa: CASSPGTGMGEKLFF
CDR3nt: TGTGCCAGCTCACCGGGGACAGGGATGGGAGAAAAACTGTTTTTT

d_gene: TRBD1
abundance: NA
v_gene: TRBV6-1
j_gene: TRBJ2-4
CDR3aa: CASSTGASSSWNIQYF
CDR3nt: TGTGCCAGCAGCACAGGGGCCTCATCATCCTGGAACATTCAGTACTTC

d_gene: NA
abundance: NA
v_gene: TRBV30
j_gene: TRBJ2-1
CDR3aa: CARSVLGNEQFF
CDR3nt: TGTGCCCGGAGTGTACTGGGGAATGAGCAGTTCTTC

d_gene: TRBD1
abundance: few
v_gene: TRBV4-1
j_gene: TRBJ2-2
CDR3aa: CASSQDLGFRGRRAGELFF
CDR3nt: TGCGCCAGCAGCCAAGATTTGGGCTTCAGGGGGCGCAGGGCCGGGGAGCTGTTTTTT

d_gene: NA
abundance: few
v_gene: TRBV7-9
j_gene: TRBJ1-2
CDR3aa: CASRPEAGGYTF
CDR3nt: TGTGCCAGCCGCCCCGAGGCGGGTGGCTACACCTTC

d_gene: NA
abundance: many
v_gene: TRBV28
j_gene: TRBJ2-7
CDR3aa: CASRVGRYEQYF
CDR3nt: TGTGCCAGCAGAGTGGGCCGGTACGAGCAGTACTTC

d_gene: NA
abundance: NA
v_gene: TRBV6-1
j_gene: TRBJ1-5
CDR3aa: CASSQSLGGGQPQHF
CDR3nt: TGTGCCAGCAGTCAATCCTTAGGGGGAGGGCAGCCCCAGCATTTT

d_gene: TRBD1
abundance: NA
v_gene: TRBV7-9
j_gene: TRBJ2-5
CDR3aa: CASSVEQGMGQETQYF
CDR3nt: TGTGCCAGCAGCGTCGAACAGGGGATGGGCCAAGAGACCCAGTACTTC

d_gene: TRBD1
abundance: few
v_gene: TRBV25-1
j_gene: TRBJ2-1
CDR3aa: CASRIGQVHNEQFF
CDR3nt: TGTGCCAGCAGGATAGGACAGGTCCACAATGAGCAGTTCTTC

d_gene: NA
abundance: NA
v_gene: TRBV12-5
j_gene: TRBJ1-1
CDR3aa: CASGLGDDSNTEAFF
CDR3nt: TGTGCTAGTGGTTTGGGAGACGACAGTAACACTGAAGCTTTCTTT

d_gene: NA
abundance: NA
v_gene: TRBV11-2
j_gene: TRBJ2-7
CDR3aa: CASSLGGVPLYEQYF
CDR3nt: TGTGCCAGCAGCTTAGGAGGGGTGCCCCTTTACGAGCAGTACTTC

d_gene: NA
abundance: many
v_gene: TRBV6-1
j_gene: TRBJ2-7
CDR3aa: CASSDLKRGQYF
CDR3nt: TGTGCCAGCAGTGATCTCAAGAGAGGGCAGTACTTC

d_gene: NA
abundance: NA
v_gene: TRBV6-5
j_gene: TRBJ1-6
CDR3aa: CASSYSPRLNSPLHF
CDR3nt: TGTGCCAGCAGTTACTCTCCCAGGCTAAATTCACCCCTCCACTTT

d_gene: NA
abundance: once
v_gene: TRBV19
j_gene: TRBJ2-1
CDR3aa: CASSNDDNEQFF
CDR3nt: TGTGCCAGTAGTAATGACGACAATGAGCAGTTCTTC

d_gene: TRBD2
abundance: many
v_gene: TRBV5-1
j_gene: TRBJ2-3
CDR3aa: CASSLDPGLITDTQYF
CDR3nt: TGCGCCAGCAGCTTGGATCCGGGACTAATCACAGATACGCAGTATTTT

d_gene: NA
abundance: few
v_gene: TRBV27
j_gene: TRBJ2-3
CDR3aa: CASSLYYNTDTQYF
CDR3nt: TGTGCCAGCAGCTTGTACTACAACACAGATACGCAGTATTTT

d_gene: NA
abundance: many
v_gene: TRBV3-1
j_gene: TRBJ1-1
CDR3aa: CASSQTRETRAFF
CDR3nt: TGTGCCAGCAGCCAAACCAGAGAGACCAGAGCTTTCTTT

d_gene: NA
abundance: many
v_gene: TRBV28
j_gene: TRBJ2-7
CDR3aa: CASSSDAGLRYEQYF
CDR3nt: TGTGCCAGCAGTTCTGACGCGGGACTCCGTTACGAGCAGTACTTC

d_gene: TRBD1
abundance: few
v_gene: TRBV29-1
j_gene: TRBJ1-2
CDR3aa: CSVEAGGRNYGYTF
CDR3nt: TGCAGCGTTGAAGCAGGGGGCCGTAACTATGGCTACACCTTC

d_gene: NA
abundance: many
v_gene: TRBV28
j_gene: TRBJ2-5
CDR3aa: CASRQTGQETQYF
CDR3nt: TGTGCCAGCAGGCAGACGGGGCAAGAGACCCAGTACTTC

d_gene: NA
abundance: many
v_gene: TRBV18
j_gene: TRBJ2-2
CDR3aa: CASSTQSVNTGELFF
CDR3nt: TGTGCCAGCTCAACACAATCGGTGAACACCGGGGAGCTGTTTTTT

d_gene: TRBD2
abundance: many
v_gene: TRBV3-1
j_gene: TRBJ2-5
CDR3aa: CASSQGTSGVQETQYF
CDR3nt: TGTGCCAGCAGCCAAGGGACTAGCGGGGTCCAAGAGACCCAGTACTTC

d_gene: TRBD2
abundance: NA
v_gene: TRBV20-1
j_gene: TRBJ2-1
CDR3aa: CSARVAGTYNEQFF
CDR3nt: TGCAGTGCTAGAGTAGCGGGTACCTACAATGAGCAGTTCTTC

d_gene: NA
abundance: few
v_gene: TRBV4-1
j_gene: TRBJ2-1
CDR3aa: CASSHPLSSYNEQFF
CDR3nt: TGCGCCAGCAGCCATCCGCTCAGCTCCTACAATGAGCAGTTCTTC

d_gene: NA
abundance: few
v_gene: TRBV28
j_gene: TRBJ2-2
CDR3aa: CASSWGRGLRTGELFF
CDR3nt: TGTGCCAGCAGTTGGGGCAGGGGCCTGAGAACCGGGGAGCTGTTTTTT

d_gene: TRBD2
abundance: many
v_gene: TRBV11-2
j_gene: TRBJ2-7
CDR3aa: CASSTPGGVYEQYF
CDR3nt: TGTGCCAGCAGCACCCCGGGGGGGGTTTACGAGCAGTACTTC

d_gene: NA
abundance: NA
v_gene: TRBV6-1
j_gene: TRBJ1-1
CDR3aa: CASRRTANTEAFF
CDR3nt: TGTGCCAGCCGGCGGACGGCGAACACTGAAGCTTTCTTT

d_gene: TRBD2
abundance: NA
v_gene: TRBV20-1
j_gene: TRBJ2-1
CDR3aa: CSARPGLAYNEQFF
CDR3nt: TGCAGTGCTAGACCGGGACTAGCCTACAATGAGCAGTTCTTC

d_gene: NA
abundance: many
v_gene: TRBV12-3/TRBV12-4
j_gene: TRBJ2-7
CDR3aa: CASRPDSLYEQYF
CDR3nt: TGTGCCAGCAGGCCTGACAGCCTCTACGAGCAGTACTTC

d_gene: TRBD2
abundance: many
v_gene: TRBV11-2
j_gene: TRBJ2-4
CDR3aa: CASSTTSGGNIQYF
CDR3nt: TGTGCCAGCAGCACGACTAGCGGGGGGAACATTCAGTACTTC

d_gene: NA
abundance: many
v_gene: TRBV28
j_gene: TRBJ1-1
CDR3aa: CASSLGQRVTEAFF
CDR3nt: TGTGCCAGCAGTTTGGGGCAACGGGTCACTGAAGCTTTCTTT

d_gene: NA
abundance: few
v_gene: TRBV30
j_gene: TRBJ2-6
CDR3aa: CAWMYGANVLTF
CDR3nt: TGTGCCTGGATGTATGGGGCCAACGTCCTGACTTTC

d_gene: NA
abundance: many
v_gene: TRBV11-2
j_gene: TRBJ2-7
CDR3aa: CASSSIRRLYEQYF
CDR3nt: TGTGCCAGCAGCTCAATTAGAAGGCTGTACGAGCAGTACTTC

d_gene: TRBD1
abundance: NA
v_gene: TRBV9
j_gene: TRBJ2-7
CDR3aa: CASSDQDRGIKQYF
CDR3nt: TGTGCCAGCAGCGACCAGGACAGGGGGATAAAGCAGTACTTC

d_gene: TRBD1
abundance: NA
v_gene: TRBV7-3
j_gene: TRBJ1-1
CDR3aa: CASSPYIPQGAGYDTEAFF
CDR3nt: TGTGCCAGCAGCCCCTATATACCACAGGGGGCAGGGTACGACACTGAAGCTTTCTTT

d_gene: NA
abundance: NA
v_gene: TRBV5-1
j_gene: TRBJ2-6
CDR3aa: CASSLTASGSAGSGANVLTF
CDR3nt: TGCGCCAGCAGCTTGACAGCTTCGGGGTCCGCTGGGTCTGGGGCCAACGTCCTGACTTTC

d_gene: TRBD1
abundance: NA
v_gene: TRBV28
j_gene: TRBJ1-2
CDR3aa: CASSGQGTYGYTF
CDR3nt: TGTGCCAGCAGCGGACAGGGCACCTATGGCTACACCTTC

d_gene: NA
abundance: few
v_gene: TRBV11-2
j_gene: TRBJ2-6
CDR3aa: CASSLVFGANVLTF
CDR3nt: TGTGCCAGCAGCTTAGTTTTTGGGGCCAACGTCCTGACTTTC

d_gene: NA
abundance: many
v_gene: TRBV28
j_gene: TRBJ1-2
CDR3aa: CASSQGIPPYTF
CDR3nt: TGTGCCAGCAGTCAGGGCATCCCTCCCTACACCTTC